This T cell receptor beta chain was sequenced for a study of beta chain features in type 1 diabetes. Study in general: No patient-donor differences in age, gender, total cells or subset yield. Study-wide findings and caveats: Fewer junction insertions and more nucleotide deletions appeared in type 1 diabetes patients.

One heparinised draw, averaging roughly 0.12 L, was taken per donor. Isolation of CD4+ naive, central memory, regulatory and stem cell-like memory cells was achieved by sorting via CD45RO/CCR7/CD25/CD127/CD95/CD27. The whole isolated RNA underwent reverse transcription, so sequencing captured expressed TCRB transcripts. The method was immunoSEQ multiplex PCR; TCRdb's version includes in-frame clones alone and lacks a portion of them. Seen here are about 140,000 clones, 6.9% observed once, and the top ten hold around 1.5%. This clone was counted many times. Its antigen is not identified. The V end was cut by 3 bases, the J end by 2 bases, with 14 bases between. The CDR3 loop spans 15 amino acids. The germline V gene has CDR1 SGHTA and CDR2 FQGNSA.

The sequence was collected from a woman in her 30s in good health. The V gene is TRBV7-2, the J gene TRBJ2-7; TRBD1 is a possible D gene (6 bases). The source material was central memory CD4+ T cells from blood. CDR3 region: CASSFQTGATYEQYF. The CDR3 bases are TGTGCCAGCAGCTTCCAGACAGGTGCAACCTACGAGCAGTACTTC.